What follows describes a single T cell receptor (beta chain). What it binds is not known. This sample is drawn from a study of graft-versus-host responses after intestinal transplantation. On the study more broadly: Each of the recipients got a multivisceral, liver-intestinal, or isolated intestinal transplant. Among the recipients, all got anti-thymocyte globulin induction and then tacrolimus and steroids for about 3 years.

Sequencing was performed with immunoSEQ multiplex PCR; in TCRdb, only in-frame clones are kept and a portion is missing. The sample holds about 88,000 clones, around 93% seen once. Findings and caveats of the study: Where graft-donor T cell macrochimerism was present, patients had high graft-versus-host to host-versus-graft clonal ratios in allografts. Recipient-marrow GvH clones were detected, some having first appeared in ileum or blood.

The CDR3 runs 15 residues. CDR1 SGHVS and CDR2 FNYEAQ come from the germline V gene. J lost 9 bases, V lost 0 bases, and 6 bases had no gene match. The receptor was isolated from a human donor who was the organ donor for an intestinal transplant. J is TRBJ2-1 and V is TRBV7-6, with 9 bases aligning to TRBD2. This specimen consisted of unstimulated CD4+ T cells sorted from spleen or lymph node cells, obtained before transplant. CDR3 in amino acids: CASSLAPSGIGEQFF. CDR3 nucleotides: TGTGCCAGCAGCTTAGCCCCTAGCGGGATTGGTGAGCAGTTCTTC.